Each of the 7 T cell receptor beta chains below was sequenced from the same sample in a study of radiotherapy plus CTLA-4 blockade in lung cancer. This table comes from immunoSEQ multiplex PCR, and its TCRdb copy is limited to in-frame clones, with some not included. The sample consists of about 60,000 clones, less than 75% of them appearing once. Sequencing was performed on peripheral blood, taken from a patient treated with radiotherapy plus ipilimumab. These receptors originate from a human donor with non-small cell lung cancer whose response to radiotherapy plus ipilimumab could not be evaluated.

By share, this clone ranks as medium-sized (0.01 to 0.1%). The V gene is TRBV2, the J gene TRBJ1-2, with 7 bases identical to TRBD1. J gave up 0 bases and V 7 bases, and 8 bases lay outside the gene matches. This CDR3 spans 15 amino acids. Germline CDR1 is SNHLY and CDR2 is FYNNEI. The chain's CDR3 is CASIGQVYSNYGYTF. Written as DNA, the CDR3 is TGTGCCAGCATCGGACAGGTTTATTCTAACTATGGCTACACCTTC.

The rearrangement links TRBV6-4 to TRBJ2-2; D gene uncertain. The CDR3 loop spans 13 amino acids. Germline V CDR1 and CDR2: MRHNA, SNTAGT. Trimming took off 11 bases at V and 9 bases at J, with 19 bases between the two ends. The CDR3: CAGPSQVFRELFF. The CDR3 region has the DNA TGTGCCGGCCCGTCTCAGGTTTTCCGGGAGCTGTTTTTT.

J is TRBJ1-2 and V is TRBV6-4; D is possibly TRBD1 (6 bases). The CDR3 contains 14 residues. Trimming pared 3 bases from V and 3 bases from J, leaving 11 bases between. Per germline, CDR1 MRHNA and CDR2 SNTAGT. Here the CDR3 DNA reads TGTGCCAGCAGTGAAACAGGGAGAGACTATGGCTACACCTTC. This encodes CASSETGRDYGYTF.

This sequence joins TRBV6-1 and TRBJ1-2; 9 nucleotides match TRBD1. The V gene's germline CDR1 is MNHNS and CDR2 SASEGT. Trimming at V came to 2 bases and at J to 5 bases, leaving 6 bases not matched to a gene. The CDR3 consists of 15 residues. The CDR3 region is CASSERDGTGYGYTF. CDR3 DNA sequence: TGTGCCAGCAGTGAAAGAGACGGGACAGGGTATGGCTACACCTTC.

This clone appeared a few times. The chain has TRBV4-3 and TRBJ2-3; tentative D call: TRBD1 (5 bases). Germline V gives CDR1 LGHNA, CDR2 YSLEER. The V end lost 4 bases, the J end lost 1 base, and 15 bases lay between the germline ends. CDR3 length equals 16 residues. CDR3: CASSPEGVAGTDTQYF. In DNA, the CDR3 is TGCGCCAGCAGCCCGGAAGGGGTCGCCGGCACAGATACGCAGTATTTT.

The sample holds one count of this clone. The V gene is TRBV6-5, the J gene TRBJ1-2; a weak D match, TRBD1 (6 bases). V lost 5 bases and J lost 2, with 12 bases in between. CDR1 and CDR2 (germline): MNHEY, SVGAGI. The CDR3 extends over 14 amino acids. In DNA, the CDR3 is TGTGCCAGCAGTGAGTGGACAGAAAACTATGGCTACACCTTC. This gives the protein CASSEWTENYGYTF.

The chain employs TRBV9 and TRBJ2-3, with 10 bases aligning to TRBD1. The V gene end was trimmed by 7 bases and the J gene end by 5 bases; junction bases not matched to a gene: 7. In germline, CDR1 is SGDLS, CDR2 YYNGEE. There are 14 residues in the CDR3. CDR3 sequence reads: CASGRGQGRDTQYF. DNA of the CDR3: TGTGCCAGCGGAAGGGGACAGGGGAGAGATACGCAGTATTTT.